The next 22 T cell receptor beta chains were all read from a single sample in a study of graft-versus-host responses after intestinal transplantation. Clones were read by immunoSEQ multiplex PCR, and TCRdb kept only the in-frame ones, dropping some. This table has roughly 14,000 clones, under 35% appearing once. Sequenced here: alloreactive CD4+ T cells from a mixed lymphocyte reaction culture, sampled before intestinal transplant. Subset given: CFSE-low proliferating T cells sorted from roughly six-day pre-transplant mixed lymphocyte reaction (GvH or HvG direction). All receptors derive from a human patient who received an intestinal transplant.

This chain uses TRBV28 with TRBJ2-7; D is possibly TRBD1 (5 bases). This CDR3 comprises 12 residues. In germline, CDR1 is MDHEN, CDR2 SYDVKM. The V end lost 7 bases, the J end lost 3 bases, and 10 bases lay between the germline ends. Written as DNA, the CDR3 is TGTGCCAGCACAGCAGGACACTACGAGCAGTACTTC. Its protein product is CASTAGHYEQYF. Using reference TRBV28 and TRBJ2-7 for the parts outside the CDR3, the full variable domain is DVKVTQSSRYLVKRTGEKVFLECVQDMDHENMFWYRQDPGLGLRLIYFSYDVKMKEKGDIPEGYSVSREKKERFSLILESASTNQTSMYLCASTAGHYEQYFGPGTRLTVT.

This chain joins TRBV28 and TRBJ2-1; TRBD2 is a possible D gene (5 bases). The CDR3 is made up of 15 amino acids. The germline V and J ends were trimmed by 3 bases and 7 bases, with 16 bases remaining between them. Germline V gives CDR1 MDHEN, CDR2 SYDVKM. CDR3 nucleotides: TGTGCCAGCAGTTTCTCAGCGGCTAGTAGGAATGAGCAGTTCTTC. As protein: CASSFSAASRNEQFF.

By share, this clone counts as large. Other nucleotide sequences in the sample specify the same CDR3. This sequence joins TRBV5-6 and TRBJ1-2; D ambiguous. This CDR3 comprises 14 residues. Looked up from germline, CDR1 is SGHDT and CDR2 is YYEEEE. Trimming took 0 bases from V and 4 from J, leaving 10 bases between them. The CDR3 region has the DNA TGTGCCAGCAGCTTGGGGGTACCAGGCTATGGCTACACCTTC. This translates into CASSLGVPGYGYTF.

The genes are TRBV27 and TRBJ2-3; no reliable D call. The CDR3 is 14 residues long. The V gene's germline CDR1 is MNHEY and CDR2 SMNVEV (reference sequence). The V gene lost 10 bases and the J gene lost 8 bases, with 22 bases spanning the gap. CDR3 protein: CAIKSGPPKSTQYF. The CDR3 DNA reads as TGTGCCATTAAATCCGGCCCACCTAAGAGTACGCAGTATTTT.

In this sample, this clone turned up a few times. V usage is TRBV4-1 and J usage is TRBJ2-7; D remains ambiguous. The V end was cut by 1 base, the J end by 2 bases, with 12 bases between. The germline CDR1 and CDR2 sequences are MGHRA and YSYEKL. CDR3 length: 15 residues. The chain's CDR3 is CASSQGSGPTYEQYF. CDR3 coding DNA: TGCGCCAGCAGCCAAGGGTCCGGGCCCACCTACGAGCAGTACTTC.

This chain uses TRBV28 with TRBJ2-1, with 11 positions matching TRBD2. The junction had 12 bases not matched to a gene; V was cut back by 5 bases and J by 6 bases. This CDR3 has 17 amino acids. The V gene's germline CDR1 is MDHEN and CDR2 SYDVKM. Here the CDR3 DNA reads TGTGCCAGCAGTACCGGCGTTAGCGGGAGGGCCCCCAATGAGCAGTTCTTC. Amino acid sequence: CASSTGVSGRAPNEQFF.

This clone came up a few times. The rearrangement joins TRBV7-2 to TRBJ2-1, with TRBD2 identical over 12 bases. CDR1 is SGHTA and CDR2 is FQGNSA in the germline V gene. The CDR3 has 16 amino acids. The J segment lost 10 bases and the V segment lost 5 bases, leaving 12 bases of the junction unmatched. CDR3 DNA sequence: TGTGCCAGCAGCCCCCGGACTCTAGCGGGAGGGAAAGAGCAGTTCTTC. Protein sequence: CASSPRTLAGGKEQFF.

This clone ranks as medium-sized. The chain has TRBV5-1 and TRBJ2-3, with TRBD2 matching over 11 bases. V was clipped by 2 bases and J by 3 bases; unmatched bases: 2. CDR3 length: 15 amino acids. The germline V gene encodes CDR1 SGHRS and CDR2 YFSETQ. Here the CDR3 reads CASSFSGRGTDTQYF. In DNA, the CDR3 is TGCGCCAGCAGCTTTAGCGGGAGGGGAACAGATACGCAGTATTTT.

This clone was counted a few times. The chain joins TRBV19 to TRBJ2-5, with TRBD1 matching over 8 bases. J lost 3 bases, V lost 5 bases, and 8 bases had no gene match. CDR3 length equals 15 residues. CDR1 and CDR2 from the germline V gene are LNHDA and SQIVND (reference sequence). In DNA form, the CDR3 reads TGTGCCAGTAGTCTTTCCGGACAGGGAAAAGAGACCCAGTACTTC. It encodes CASSLSGQGKETQYF.

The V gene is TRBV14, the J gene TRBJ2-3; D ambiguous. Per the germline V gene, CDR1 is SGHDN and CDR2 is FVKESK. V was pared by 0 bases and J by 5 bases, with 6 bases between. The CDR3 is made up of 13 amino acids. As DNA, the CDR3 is TGTGCCAGCAGCCAAGAATTGGAAGATACGCAGTATTTT. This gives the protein CASSQELEDTQYF.

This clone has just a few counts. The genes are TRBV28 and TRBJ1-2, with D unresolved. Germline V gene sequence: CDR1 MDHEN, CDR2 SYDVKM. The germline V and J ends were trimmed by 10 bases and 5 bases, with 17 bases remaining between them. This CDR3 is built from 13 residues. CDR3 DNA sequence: TGTGCCACAACCCCCGGGGTTTCATATGGCTACACCTTC. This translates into CATTPGVSYGYTF.

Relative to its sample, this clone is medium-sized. The CDR3 reads CASSPSGWVCYEQYF. The CDR3 DNA reads TGTGCCAGCAGCCCTTCGGGGTGGGTTTGCTACGAGCAGTACTTC. The chain joins TRBV7-7 to TRBJ2-7, with D perhaps TRBD2 (5 bases). The CDR3 length is 15 residues. V was pared by 5 bases and J by 3 bases, with 17 bases between. Per the germline V gene, CDR1 is SSHAT and CDR2 is FNYEAQ (reference sequence).

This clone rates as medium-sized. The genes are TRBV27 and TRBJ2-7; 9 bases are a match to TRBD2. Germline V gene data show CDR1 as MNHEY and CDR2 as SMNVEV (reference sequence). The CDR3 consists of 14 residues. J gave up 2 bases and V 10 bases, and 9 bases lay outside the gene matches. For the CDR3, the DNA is TGTGCCACTGGTCCCCGACTAGCGGCCTACGAGCAGTACTTC. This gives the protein CATGPRLAAYEQYF.

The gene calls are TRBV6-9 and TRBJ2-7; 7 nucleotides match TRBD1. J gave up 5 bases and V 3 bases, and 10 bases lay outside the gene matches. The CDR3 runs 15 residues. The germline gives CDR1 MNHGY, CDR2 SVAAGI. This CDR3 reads CASSYSGVQGNEQYF. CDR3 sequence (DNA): TGTGCCAGCAGTTACTCAGGGGTACAGGGGAACGAGCAGTACTTC.

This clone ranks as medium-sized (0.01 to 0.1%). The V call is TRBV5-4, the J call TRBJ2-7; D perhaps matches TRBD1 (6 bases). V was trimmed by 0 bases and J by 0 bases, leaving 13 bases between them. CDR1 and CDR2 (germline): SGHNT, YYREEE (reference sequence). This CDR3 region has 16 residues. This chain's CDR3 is CASSLGGLGYSYEQYF. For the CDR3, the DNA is TGTGCCAGCAGCTTGGGGGGGCTAGGATACTCCTACGAGCAGTACTTC.

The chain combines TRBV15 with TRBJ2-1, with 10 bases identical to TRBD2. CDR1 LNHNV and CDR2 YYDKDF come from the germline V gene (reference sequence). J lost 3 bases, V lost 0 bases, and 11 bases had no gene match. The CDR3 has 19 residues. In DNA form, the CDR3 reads TGTGCCACCAGCAGAGATAGGTTGAGCGGGAGGGCCGGCTACAATGAGCAGTTCTTC. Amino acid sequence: CATSRDRLSGRAGYNEQFF.

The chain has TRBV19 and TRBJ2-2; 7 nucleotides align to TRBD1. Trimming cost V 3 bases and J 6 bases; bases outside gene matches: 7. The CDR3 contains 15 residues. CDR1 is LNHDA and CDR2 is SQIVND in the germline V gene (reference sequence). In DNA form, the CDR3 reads TGTGCCAGTAGTATTGCGACAGGGTTTGCCGGGGAGCTGTTTTTT. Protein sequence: CASSIATGFAGELFF. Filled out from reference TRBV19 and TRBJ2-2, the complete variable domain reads DGGITQSPKYLFRKEGQNVTLSCEQNLNHDAMYWYRQDPGQGLRLIYYSQIVNDFQKGDIAEGYSVSREKKESFPLTVTSAQKNPTAFYLCASSIATGFAGELFFGEGSRLTVL.

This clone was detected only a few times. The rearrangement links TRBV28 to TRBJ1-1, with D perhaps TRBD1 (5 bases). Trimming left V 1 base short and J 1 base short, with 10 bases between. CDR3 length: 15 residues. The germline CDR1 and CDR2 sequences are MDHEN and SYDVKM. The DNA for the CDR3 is TGTGCCAGCAGTTTATCGGGGCATAGGAACACTGAAGCTTTCTTT. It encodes CASSLSGHRNTEAFF.

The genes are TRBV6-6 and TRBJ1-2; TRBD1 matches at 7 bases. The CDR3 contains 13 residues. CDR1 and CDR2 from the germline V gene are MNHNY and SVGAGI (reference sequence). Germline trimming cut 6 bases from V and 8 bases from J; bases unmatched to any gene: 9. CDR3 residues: CASSRQGMSGYTF. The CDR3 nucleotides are TGTGCCAGCAGCCGACAGGGAATGAGCGGCTACACCTTC.

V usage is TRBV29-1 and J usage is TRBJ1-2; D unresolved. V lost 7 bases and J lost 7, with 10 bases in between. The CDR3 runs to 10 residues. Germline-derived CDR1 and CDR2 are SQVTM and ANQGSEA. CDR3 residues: CSAFDSGYTF. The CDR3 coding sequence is TGCAGCGCCTTCGACTCTGGCTACACCTTC.

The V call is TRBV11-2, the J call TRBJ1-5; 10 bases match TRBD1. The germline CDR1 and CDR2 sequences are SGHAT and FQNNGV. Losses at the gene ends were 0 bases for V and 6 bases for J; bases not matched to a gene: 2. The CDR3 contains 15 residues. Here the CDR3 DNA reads TGTGCCAGCAGCTTAGACGGGACAGGGGTTCAGCCCCAGCATTTT. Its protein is CASSLDGTGVQPQHF.

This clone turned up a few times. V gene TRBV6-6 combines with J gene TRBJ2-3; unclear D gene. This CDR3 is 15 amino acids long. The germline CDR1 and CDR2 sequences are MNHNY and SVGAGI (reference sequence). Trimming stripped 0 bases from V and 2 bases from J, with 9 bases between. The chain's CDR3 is CASSYSGRATDTQYF. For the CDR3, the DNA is TGTGCCAGCAGTTACTCGGGTAGGGCCACAGATACGCAGTATTTT.